Listed here are 15 T cell receptor beta chains from one sample, sequenced in a study of blood T cell repertoires in COVID-19. Measured with immunoSEQ multiplex PCR; TCRdb has only the in-frame clones, and not every one. Among roughly 220,000 clones listed, 80% to 85% were seen once. Specimen: peripheral blood. These TCRs come from a woman aged 55-75 years with acute or convalescent COVID-19.

The V and J genes are TRBV7-2 and TRBJ1-2, with D unresolved. CDR1 is SGHTA and CDR2 is FQGNSA in the germline V gene. Trimming removed 8 bases at V and 4 bases at J, with 14 bases between. The CDR3 consists of 13 residues. CDR3 DNA sequence: TGTGCCAGCGGGCGAGGGTCCCCCTATGGCTACACCTTC. It is translated as CASGRGSPYGYTF.

The gene calls are TRBV10-3 and TRBJ2-3; 7 nucleotides agree with TRBD1. Germline lookup yields CDR1 ENHRY and CDR2 SYGVKD. This CDR3 is built from 15 residues. J lost 4 bases, V lost 0 bases, and 4 bases had no gene match. The CDR3 here is CAISESRGPADTQYF. In nucleotides, the CDR3 is TGTGCCATCAGTGAGTCAAGGGGGCCCGCAGATACGCAGTATTTT.

This clone was counted a few times. The J gene is TRBJ1-5, the V gene TRBV29-1, with 8 bases lining up with TRBD1. The CDR3 runs to 14 residues. Trimming removed 7 bases from V and 0 bases from J; junction bases left unmatched: 5. Germline V lookup: CDR1 SQVTM, CDR2 ANQGSEA. The CDR3: CSARTGNSNQPQHF. The CDR3 DNA reads TGCAGCGCCAGGACAGGGAATAGCAATCAGCCCCAGCATTTT.

This sequence joins TRBV5-8 and TRBJ1-5, with D unclear. The V gene's germline CDR1 is SGHTS and CDR2 YDEGEE. The CDR3 is 14 amino acids. V shed 1 base and J shed 2 bases, with 7 bases lying between them. CDR3 loop: CASSLYSGNQPQHF. CDR3 nucleotides: TGTGCCAGCAGCTTGTATTCTGGCAATCAGCCCCAGCATTTT.

This chain joins TRBV12-3 or TRBV12-4 and TRBJ1-1, with 7 bases that match TRBD1. V dropped 5 bases and J dropped 11; count of bases not matched to a gene: 8. The CDR3 loop spans 12 amino acids. The CDR3 spells CASSQGQPWAFF. In DNA form, the CDR3 reads TGTGCCAGCAGTCAGGGACAGCCATGGGCTTTCTTT.

This clone came up a few times. This chain connects TRBV15 to TRBJ1-3; 9 bases are a match to TRBD1. CDR1 and CDR2 (germline): LNHNV, YYDKDF (reference sequence). The CDR3 contains 16 residues. The junction had 10 bases not matched to a gene; V was cut back by 3 bases and J by 7 bases. Here the CDR3 DNA reads TGTGCCACCAGCAGGGGTCCGGGACAGGGTAGGAACACCATATATTTT. Amino acids: CATSRGPGQGRNTIYF.

The chain employs TRBV4-2 and TRBJ2-2; 10 bases map to TRBD2. CDR3 size: 15 residues. The V and J ends lost 0 bases and 7 bases, in that order; junction bases with no gene match: 2. The germline CDR1 and CDR2 sequences are LGHNA and YNFKEQ. In DNA, the CDR3 is TGTGCCAGCAGCCAAGAGACTAGCGGGTACGGGGAGCTGTTTTTT. It translates to CASSQETSGYGELFF.

This chain links TRBV4-2 with TRBJ1-2, with 7 bases aligning to TRBD1. The J segment lost 1 base and the V segment lost 0 bases, leaving 5 bases of the junction unmatched. This CDR3 spans 16 amino acids. The V gene's germline CDR1 is LGHNA and CDR2 YNFKEQ. CDR3 nucleotide sequence: TGTGCCAGCAGCCAAGATGGAACAGGGGTTAACTATGGCTACACCTTC. Translated, it gives CASSQDGTGVNYGYTF.

J is TRBJ2-5 and V is TRBV7-6; possibly TRBD2 for D (7 bases). CDR3 length: 16 residues. Looked up from germline, CDR1 is SGHVS and CDR2 is FNYEAQ. Deletions cut 5 bases from V and 5 bases from J, with 21 bases between. This chain's CDR3 is CASSLGPAGAGETQYF. The CDR3 nucleotides are TGTGCCAGCAGCCTTGGGCCGGCGGGGGCTGGGGAGACCCAGTACTTC.

This chain joins TRBV27 and TRBJ2-7, with 14 bases that match TRBD2. Germline CDR1 MNHEY, CDR2 SMNVEV (reference sequence). The CDR3 contains 16 residues. J gave up 3 bases and V 6 bases, and 7 bases lay outside the gene matches. CDR3 sequence (DNA): TGTGCCAGCAGATACCGGACTAGCGGGGGGTACTACGAGCAGTACTTC. Translating it yields CASRYRTSGGYYEQYF.

The gene calls are TRBV19 and TRBJ1-4, with TRBD1 matching over 7 bases. Germline CDR1 is LNHDA and CDR2 is SQIVND (reference sequence). The trim removed 5 bases at V and 7 bases at J, leaving 7 bases unmatched. The CDR3 contains 14 residues. In nucleotides, the CDR3 is TGTGCCAGTAGTGGGGGACAGTATGGTGAAAAACTGTTTTTT. Its translation: CASSGGQYGEKLFF.

The chain links TRBV6-5 to TRBJ1-5; D call uncertain. The CDR3 consists of 14 residues. With 2 bases removed from V and 5 bases from J, the gap between germline ends came to 10 bases. The germline V gene has CDR1 MNHEY and CDR2 SVGAGI. The CDR3 here is CASSYLGRDQPQHF. Written as DNA, the CDR3 is TGTGCCAGCAGTTACCTGGGGAGGGATCAGCCCCAGCATTTT.

This chain links TRBV7-9 with TRBJ1-2, with TRBD1 matching 10 bases. Germline CDR1 SEHNR, CDR2 FQNEAQ (reference sequence). This CDR3 is built from 15 residues. With 6 bases clipped from V and 4 bases from J, the junction kept 8 bases outside the gene matches. The CDR3 DNA sequence: TGTGCCAGCAGAAAAGGGACAGGGGACGGCTATGGCTACACCTTC. Translation: CASRKGTGDGYGYTF.

This chain uses TRBV19 with TRBJ2-4; D possibly corresponds to TRBD2 (7 bases). This CDR3 has 14 residues. Deletions cut 7 bases from V and 5 bases from J, with 15 bases between. Germline CDR1 is LNHDA and CDR2 is SQIVND (reference sequence). CDR3 nucleotides: TGTGCCAGTACTATGGGCGGGGGCGAAAACATTCAGTACTTC. It specifies CASTMGGGENIQYF.

The chain couples TRBV7-9 to TRBJ2-3; TRBD1 aligns across 7 bases. CDR1 is SEHNR, CDR2 FQNEAQ, per germline (reference sequence). CDR3 length: 15 residues. The V and J ends lost 5 bases and 3 bases, in that order; junction bases with no gene match: 8. CDR3 protein: CASSAGQAGTDTQYF. The CDR3 DNA reads TGTGCCAGCAGCGCAGGACAGGCAGGGACAGATACGCAGTATTTT.